These T cell receptor beta chains were read from a single sample in a study of CD8 T cells in Susac syndrome. Each CDR3 protein is one row after TCRdb ran MiXCR on the immunoSEQ multiplex PCR reads. The data contain some 400,000 distinct CDR3 sequences, 75% to 90% of them singletons. Sequencing was carried out using CD8+ T cells from PBMCs. The receptors were gathered from a human donor with multiple sclerosis. Both conserved end residues are part of each CDR3. The D gene is left open where the match is weak. Clone size, where shown, is once, few, many, or a class for clones that have expanded.

NA	TRBJ1-6	TRBD1	TRBV30	TGTGCCTGGAGGACGACAGGGAATTCACCCCTCCACTTT	CAWRTTGNSPLHF
NA	TRBJ2-7	NA	TRBV27	TGTGCCAGCAGTTTAGCGACAGGCTCCAATACCTACGAGCAGTACTTC	CASSLATGSNTYEQYF
NA	TRBJ1-1	NA	TRBV5-4	TGTGCCAGCAGCTTGGCTGGTCTAACCGAGGCTTTCTTT	CASSLAGLTEAFF
NA	TRBJ2-1	TRBD1	TRBV27	TGTGCCAGCAGTCCACTACCGGGACAGGACAATGAGCAGTTCTTC	CASSPLPGQDNEQFF
once	TRBJ2-7	TRBD2	TRBV28	TGTGCCAGCAGTTTACCCAGCGGGACGGACCTCTCCTACGAGCAGTACTTC	CASSLPSGTDLSYEQYF
NA	TRBJ1-5	NA	TRBV6-5	TGTGCCAGCAGTTACTCGGCAGGGGACAATCAGCCCCAGCATTTT	CASSYSAGDNQPQHF
NA	TRBJ1-2	TRBD1	TRBV9	TGTGCCAGCAGCGCCTACGGGACAGGGGTCGGCTACACCTTC	CASSAYGTGVGYTF
NA	TRBJ2-7	TRBD2	TRBV14	TGTGCCAGCAGCCCCCCTAGCGGGGGCCCAACCTACGAGCAGTACTTC	CASSPPSGGPTYEQYF
once	TRBJ1-5	TRBD1	TRBV6-1	TGTGCCAGCGGACTACCGGGACAGGTACACCAGCCCCAGCATTTT	CASGLPGQVHQPQHF
NA	TRBJ2-1	TRBD2	TRBV10-3	TGTGCCCTAAATAGCGCGGGGGTCGGGAATGAGCAGTTCTTC	CALNSAGVGNEQFF
NA	TRBJ2-1	NA	TRBV5-4	TGTGCCAGCAGCTTGAACAGCAATGAGCAGTTCTTC	CASSLNSNEQFF
few	TRBJ2-7	TRBD1	TRBV2	TGTGCCAGCAGTGTGGACAGGGGGAGCTACGAGCAGTACTTC	CASSVDRGSYEQYF
NA	TRBJ2-5	NA	TRBV7-9	TGTGCCAGCAGCCCACCCCCTCAGGAAGAGACCCAGTACTTC	CASSPPPQEETQYF
few	TRBJ2-7	TRBD2	TRBV28	TGTGCCAGCAGTTTGGGTCCCGGGGGGGAGCAGTACTTC	CASSLGPGGEQYF
NA	TRBJ2-5	NA	TRBV28	TGTGCCAGCACTCTCGGGGCCATAAAATCAGAGACCCAGTACTTC	CASTLGAIKSETQYF
NA	TRBJ2-2	NA	TRBV28	TGTGCCAGCAGTTTAAAGAACGAGAACACCGGGGAGCTGTTTTTT	CASSLKNENTGELFF
NA	TRBJ2-1	NA	TRBV29-1	TGCAGCGTTGATGGTGGGGAATTACGCTACAATGAGCAGTTCTTC	CSVDGGELRYNEQFF